Below, 21 T cell receptor beta chains from the same sample are listed, as sequenced in a study of cytomegalovirus exposure and HLA in healthy donors. The PCR ran on 60 Vbeta and 13 Jbeta primers. This table comes from immunoSEQ multiplex PCR, and its TCRdb copy is limited to in-frame clones, with some not included. Here the sample spans more than 60,000 clones, 76% being singletons. The sequencing input was PBMCs. The receptors shown here come from a man between 18 and 35 years old in good health and CMV-seronegative.

V gene TRBV27 combines with J gene TRBJ1-2, with a tentative D call TRBD1 (6 bases). Germline-derived CDR1 and CDR2 are MNHEY and SMNVEV (reference sequence). The V end lost 3 bases, the J end lost 4 bases, and 9 bases lay between the germline ends. The CDR3 spans 13 residues. The CDR3 coding sequence is TGTGCCAGCAGTTTCGGCAGGGGCTATGGCTACACCTTC. Protein product: CASSFGRGYGYTF.

This sequence joins TRBV9 and TRBJ1-5, with D perhaps TRBD1 (6 bases). V was shortened by 4 bases and J by 4 bases, with 18 bases between the two germline ends. The CDR3 runs 16 residues. The V gene's germline CDR1 is SGDLS and CDR2 YYNGEE. The CDR3 DNA reads as TGTGCCAGCAGCCTTGGGGGGGGCGGGGGTAATCAGCCCCAGCATTTT. Its translation: CASSLGGGGGNQPQHF. Combining the CDR3 with reference TRBV9 and TRBJ1-5 gives the whole variable domain DSGVTQTPKHLITATGQRVTLRCSPRSGDLSVYWYQQSLDQGLQFLIQYYNGEERAKGNILERFSAQQFPDLHSELNLSSLELGDSALYFCASSLGGGGGNQPQHFGDGTRLSIL.

The sample holds one count of this clone. The gene calls are TRBV19 and TRBJ2-3, with TRBD2 identical over 14 bases. CDR3 length: 18 amino acids. The V and J ends lost 3 bases and 3 bases, in that order; junction bases with no gene match: 8. Germline CDR1 LNHDA, CDR2 SQIVND (reference sequence). The CDR3 DNA reads TGTGCCAGTAGTATCGGACTAGCGGGGGGCTTGGGGACAGATACGCAGTATTTT. Its translation is CASSIGLAGGLGTDTQYF.

The rearrangement links TRBV11-2 to TRBJ2-4; unclear D gene. CDR3 length equals 11 residues. Trimming cost V 2 bases and J 8 bases, with 4 bases left between them. Germline V CDR1 and CDR2: SGHAT, FQNNGV. The DNA for the CDR3 is TGTGCCAGCAGCTTATCAGACATTCAGTACTTC. As protein: CASSLSDIQYF.

The chain combines TRBV18 with TRBJ2-3; D remains ambiguous. Deletions cut 0 bases from V and 3 bases from J, with 13 bases between. The CDR3 is 16 residues long. Germline assignment: CDR1 KGHSH and CDR2 LQKENI. The CDR3 coding sequence is TGTGCCAGCTCACCACCTGTTGTGGCCACAACAGATACGCAGTATTTT. Translation gives CASSPPVVATTDTQYF.

There are a few counts of this clone. The chain couples TRBV7-3 to TRBJ2-6, with D possibly matching TRBD2 (5 bases). This CDR3 comprises 14 residues. V was trimmed by 8 bases and J by 1 base, leaving 9 bases between them. Germline-derived CDR1 and CDR2 are SGHTA and FQGTGA. This CDR3 is CASAPGSGANVLTF. Written as DNA, the CDR3 is TGTGCCAGCGCACCGGGGTCTGGGGCCAACGTCCTGACTTTC.

This clone was counted only a few times. V gene TRBV29-1 combines with J gene TRBJ1-1, with 8 bases fitting TRBD1. Germline V gene sequence: CDR1 SQVTM, CDR2 ANQGSEA. The CDR3 covers 12 residues. J gave up 4 bases and V 6 bases, and 4 bases lay outside the gene matches. The CDR3 DNA reads TGCAGCGTGGGGACAGGATTCACTGAAGCTTTCTTT. Amino acids: CSVGTGFTEAFF.

This chain joins TRBV2 and TRBJ2-7, with 7 positions matching TRBD1. Unmatched junction bases numbered 8, after V lost 6 bases and J lost 3 bases. The CDR3 has 14 residues. Per the germline V gene, CDR1 is SNHLY and CDR2 is FYNNEI. CDR3 sequence reads: CASSRIGQVYEQYV. The CDR3 nucleotides are TGTGCCAGCAGCCGGATTGGACAGGTCTACGAGCAGTACGTC.

This clone was observed a handful of times. This chain uses TRBV6-4 with TRBJ2-3, with 8 bases aligning to TRBD1. Trimming removed 4 bases from V and 4 bases from J; junction bases left unmatched: 4. The CDR3 extends over 14 amino acids. Germline assignment: CDR1 MRHNA and CDR2 SNTAGT. The CDR3 coding sequence is TGTGCCAGCAGTGCAGGGGGCGCGGCAGATACGCAGTATTTT. As protein: CASSAGGAADTQYF.

The chain recombines TRBV5-1 with TRBJ1-1; D remains ambiguous. CDR3 length: 12 residues. The V end was cut by 0 bases, the J end by 4 bases, with 4 bases between. In germline, CDR1 is SGHRS, CDR2 YFSETQ. This chain's CDR3 is CASSLESTEAFF. CDR3 DNA sequence: TGCGCCAGCAGCTTGGAGAGCACTGAAGCTTTCTTT.

The rearrangement joins TRBV5-4 to TRBJ1-5, with TRBD1 identical over 11 bases. Germline V lookup: CDR1 SGHNT, CDR2 YYREEE (reference sequence). The V and J ends lost 4 bases and 3 bases, in that order; junction bases with no gene match: 6. The CDR3 is 16 residues long. CDR3 sequence (DNA): TGTGCCAGCAGCACCGGACAGGGGGCGTACAATCAGCCCCAGCATTTT. This codes for CASSTGQGAYNQPQHF.

This clone was observed a few times. The V gene is TRBV4-2, the J gene TRBJ1-2; weak D call: TRBD1 (5 bases). The CDR3 has 15 residues. V gave up 1 base and J gave up 3 bases, with 12 bases separating them. Germline CDR1 and CDR2: LGHNA and YNFKEQ. The CDR3 loop is CASSQASGGDYGYTF. Here the CDR3 DNA reads TGTGCCAGCAGCCAAGCGAGCGGAGGGGACTATGGCTACACCTTC.

The chain carries TRBV28 and TRBJ2-1; 12 nucleotides line up with TRBD2. The CDR3 consists of 15 residues. Germline CDR1 MDHEN, CDR2 SYDVKM. V was pared by 4 bases and J by 8 bases, with 6 bases of the junction left unmatched. The CDR3 here is CASSSLAGGLDEQFF. In nucleotides, the CDR3 is TGTGCCAGCAGTTCTCTAGCGGGGGGGCTGGATGAGCAGTTCTTC.

The chain links TRBV6-1 to TRBJ2-7, with a tentative D call TRBD2 (5 bases). Trimming left V 5 bases short and J 4 bases short, with 15 bases between. The CDR3 covers 14 residues. In germline, CDR1 is MNHNS, CDR2 SASEGT. The CDR3 region has the DNA TGTGCCAGCAGTTATGACAATGGAGGATACGAGCAGTACGTC. Residues: CASSYDNGGYEQYV.

This rearrangement joins TRBV7-3 to TRBJ2-5; D is unresolved. This CDR3 has 14 amino acids. Germline assignment: CDR1 SGHTA and CDR2 FQGTGA. Trimming took 0 bases from V and 1 from J, leaving 6 bases between them. The CDR3 loop reads CASSLTPSQETQYF. CDR3 DNA sequence: TGTGCCAGCAGCTTAACCCCCAGCCAAGAGACCCAGTACTTC.

The chain joins TRBV19 to TRBJ2-1, with 9 bases identical to TRBD2. The germline V gene encodes CDR1 LNHDA and CDR2 SQIVND (reference sequence). The ends lost 6 bases at V and 7 bases at J; junction bases unmatched: 7. The CDR3 contains 14 residues. In DNA, the CDR3 is TGTGCCAGTAGCACCGGGACTAGCTGGAATGAGCAGTTCTTC. As protein: CASSTGTSWNEQFF.

The chain links TRBV11-2 to TRBJ1-2; 7 bases match TRBD1. There are 14 residues in the CDR3. Germline loops: CDR1 SGHAT, CDR2 FQNNGV. Losses at the gene ends were 5 bases for V and 5 bases for J; bases not matched to a gene: 8. CDR3 DNA sequence: TGTGCCAGCAGCCCCCAGGGGACAGCTTATGGCTACACCTTC. This translates into CASSPQGTAYGYTF.

The J gene is TRBJ1-1, the V gene TRBV28; TRBD1 matches 9 bases. The length of the CDR3 is 13 residues. V lost 6 bases and J lost 5; bases outside the gene matches: 4. Germline-derived CDR1 and CDR2 are MDHEN and SYDVKM. For the CDR3, the DNA is TGTGCCAGCAGGGGGACAGGGAGGACTGAAGCTTTCTTT. This sequence encodes CASRGTGRTEAFF.

The chain has TRBV19 and TRBJ2-3; weak D call: TRBD1 (5 bases). The CDR3 consists of 14 residues. The V gene's germline CDR1 is LNHDA and CDR2 SQIVND (reference sequence). Between the trimmed V and J ends, which lost 8 bases and 6 bases, there was a span of 18 bases. In DNA form, the CDR3 reads TGTGCCAGTCGGCAGGGCAGTGGAAGGGATACGCAGTATTTT. It yields the protein CASRQGSGRDTQYF. Together with reference TRBV19 and TRBJ2-3, the CDR3 gives the full variable domain: DGGITQSPKYLFRKEGQNVTLSCEQNLNHDAMYWYRQDPGQGLRLIYYSQIVNDFQKGDIAEGYSVSREKKESFPLTVTSAQKNPTAFYLCASRQGSGRDTQYFGPGTRLTVL.

The CDR3 DNA reads as TGTGCCTGGAGTGTAACCACAGCGAACACTGAAGCTTTCTTT. Encoded protein: CAWSVTTANTEAFF. V usage is TRBV30 and J usage is TRBJ1-1; D is uncertain. CDR3 length: 14 amino acids. With 0 bases removed from V and 1 base from J, the gap between germline ends came to 9 bases. Germline loops: CDR1 GTSNPN, CDR2 SVGIG (reference sequence).

V gene TRBV18 combines with J gene TRBJ2-3; D uncertain. The V and J ends lost 2 bases and 4 bases respectively, with 13 bases between them. Germline V gene data show CDR1 as KGHSH and CDR2 as LQKENI. The CDR3 has 15 residues. The CDR3 is CASSPSLPLADTQYF. CDR3 bases: TGTGCCAGCTCACCATCCCTACCTCTGGCAGATACGCAGTATTTT.